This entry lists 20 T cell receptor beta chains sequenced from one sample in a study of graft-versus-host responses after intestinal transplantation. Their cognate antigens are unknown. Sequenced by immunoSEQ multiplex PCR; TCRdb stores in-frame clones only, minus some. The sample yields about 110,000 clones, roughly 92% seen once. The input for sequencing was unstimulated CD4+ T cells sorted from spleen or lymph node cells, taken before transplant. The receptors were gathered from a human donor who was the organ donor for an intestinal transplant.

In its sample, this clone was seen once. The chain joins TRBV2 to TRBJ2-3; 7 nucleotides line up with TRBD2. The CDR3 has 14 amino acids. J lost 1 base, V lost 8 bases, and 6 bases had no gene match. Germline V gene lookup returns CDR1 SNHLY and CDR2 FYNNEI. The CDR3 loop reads CASGGGVGTDTQYF. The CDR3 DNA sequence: TGTGCCAGCGGGGGGGGAGTAGGCACAGATACGCAGTATTTT.

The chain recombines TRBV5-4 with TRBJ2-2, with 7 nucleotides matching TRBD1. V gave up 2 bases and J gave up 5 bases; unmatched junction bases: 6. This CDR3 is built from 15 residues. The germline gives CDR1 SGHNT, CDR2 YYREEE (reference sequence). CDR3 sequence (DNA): TGTGCCAGCAGCTTCCCTGGACAGGAGACCGGGGAGCTGTTTTTT. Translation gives CASSFPGQETGELFF. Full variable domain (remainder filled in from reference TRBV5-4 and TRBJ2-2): ETGVTQSPTHLIKTRGQQVTLRCSSQSGHNTVSWYQQALGQGPQFIFQYYREEENGRGNFPPRFSGLQFPNYSSELNVNALELDDSALYLCASSFPGQETGELFFGEGSRLTVL.

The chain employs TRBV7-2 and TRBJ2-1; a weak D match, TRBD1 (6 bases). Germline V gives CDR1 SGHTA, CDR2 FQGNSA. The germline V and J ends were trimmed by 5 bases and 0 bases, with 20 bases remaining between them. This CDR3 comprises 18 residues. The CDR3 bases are TGTGCCAGCAGCCCTAAGGCAGTCGGGACACTCTCCTACAATGAGCAGTTCTTC. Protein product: CASSPKAVGTLSYNEQFF. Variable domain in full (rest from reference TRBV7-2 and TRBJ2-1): GAGVSQSPSNKVTEKGKDVELRCDPISGHTALYWYRQSLGQGLEFLIYFQGNSAPDKSGLPSDRFSAERTGGSVSTLTIQRTQQEDSAVYLCASSPKAVGTLSYNEQFFGPGTRLTVL.

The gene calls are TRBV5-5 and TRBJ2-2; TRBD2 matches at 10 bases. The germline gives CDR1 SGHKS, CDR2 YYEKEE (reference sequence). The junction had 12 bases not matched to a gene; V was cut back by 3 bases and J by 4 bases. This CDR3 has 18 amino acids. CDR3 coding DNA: TGTGCCAGCAGCTCCGGAAACCTAGCGGGAGTTAGCACCGGGGAGCTGTTTTTT. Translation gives CASSSGNLAGVSTGELFF.

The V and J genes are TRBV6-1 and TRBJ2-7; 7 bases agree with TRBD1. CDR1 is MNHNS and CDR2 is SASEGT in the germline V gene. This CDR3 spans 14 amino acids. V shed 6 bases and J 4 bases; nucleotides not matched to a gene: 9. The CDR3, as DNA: TGTGCCAGCAGCTCCCGGACAGGACCTTACGAGCAGTACTTC. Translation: CASSSRTGPYEQYF.

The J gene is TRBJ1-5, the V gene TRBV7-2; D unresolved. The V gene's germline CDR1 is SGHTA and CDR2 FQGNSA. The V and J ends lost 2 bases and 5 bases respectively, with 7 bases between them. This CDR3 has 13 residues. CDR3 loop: CASSLRADQPQHF. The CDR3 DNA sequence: TGTGCCAGCAGCTTACGGGCCGATCAGCCCCAGCATTTT. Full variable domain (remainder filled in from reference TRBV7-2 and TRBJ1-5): GAGVSQSPSNKVTEKGKDVELRCDPISGHTALYWYRQSLGQGLEFLIYFQGNSAPDKSGLPSDRFSAERTGGSVSTLTIQRTQQEDSAVYLCASSLRADQPQHFGDGTRLSIL.

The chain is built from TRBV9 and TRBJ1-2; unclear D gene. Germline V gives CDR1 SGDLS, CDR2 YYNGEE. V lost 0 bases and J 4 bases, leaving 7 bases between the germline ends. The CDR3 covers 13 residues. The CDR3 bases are TGTGCCAGCAGCGTAGGCAGCCTCTATGGCTACACCTTC. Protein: CASSVGSLYGYTF.

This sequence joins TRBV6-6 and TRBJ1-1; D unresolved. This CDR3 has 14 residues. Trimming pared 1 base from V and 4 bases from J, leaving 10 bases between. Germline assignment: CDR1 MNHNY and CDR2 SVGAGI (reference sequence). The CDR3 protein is CASSYLGSSTEAFF. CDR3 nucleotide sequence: TGTGCCAGCAGTTACTTAGGCAGTTCCACTGAAGCTTTCTTT.

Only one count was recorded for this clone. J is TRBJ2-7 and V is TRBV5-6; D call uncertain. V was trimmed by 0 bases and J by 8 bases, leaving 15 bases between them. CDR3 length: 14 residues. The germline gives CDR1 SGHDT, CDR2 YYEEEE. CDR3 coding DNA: TGTGCCAGCAGCTTGGACCAGGCGCCCGCGAAGCAGTACTTC. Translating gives CASSLDQAPAKQYF.

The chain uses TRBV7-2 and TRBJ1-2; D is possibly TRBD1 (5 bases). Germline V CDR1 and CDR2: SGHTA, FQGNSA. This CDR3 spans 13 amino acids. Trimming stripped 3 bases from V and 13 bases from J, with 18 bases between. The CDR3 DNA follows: TGTGCCAGCAGCTTTGGGGTCCAGGGTATGTCCACCTTC. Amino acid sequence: CASSFGVQGMSTF.

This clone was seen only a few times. CDR3 amino acids: CASSTSGGRGNIQYF. The CDR3 DNA follows: TGTGCCAGTAGTACTTCAGGGGGCAGGGGAAACATTCAGTACTTC. V usage is TRBV19 and J usage is TRBJ2-4, with TRBD1 matching over 8 bases. CDR1 and CDR2 (germline): LNHDA, SQIVND (reference sequence). V shed 4 bases and J 6 bases; nucleotides not matched to a gene: 8. The CDR3 has 15 residues.

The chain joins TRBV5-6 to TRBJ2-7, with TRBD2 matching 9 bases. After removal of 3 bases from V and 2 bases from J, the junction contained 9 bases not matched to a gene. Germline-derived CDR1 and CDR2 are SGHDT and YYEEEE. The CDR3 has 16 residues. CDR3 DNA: TGTGCCAGCAGCTCCCGCCTTAGCGGGAGTCCCTACGAGCAGTACTTC. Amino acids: CASSSRLSGSPYEQYF.

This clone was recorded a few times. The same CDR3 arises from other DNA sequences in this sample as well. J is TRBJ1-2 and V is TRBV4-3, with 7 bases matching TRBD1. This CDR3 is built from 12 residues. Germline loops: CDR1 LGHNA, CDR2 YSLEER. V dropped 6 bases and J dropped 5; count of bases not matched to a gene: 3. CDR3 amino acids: CASRPTGYGYTF. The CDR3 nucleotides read TGCGCCAGCAGACCGACAGGGTATGGCTACACCTTC.

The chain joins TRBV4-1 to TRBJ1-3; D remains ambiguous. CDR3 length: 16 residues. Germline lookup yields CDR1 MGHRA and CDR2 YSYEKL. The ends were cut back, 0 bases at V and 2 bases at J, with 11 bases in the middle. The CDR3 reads CASSQDSAGAGNTIYF. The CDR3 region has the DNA TGCGCCAGCAGCCAAGATTCGGCCGGGGCTGGAAACACCATATATTTT.

CDR3 protein: CASGSGRKETQYF. Written as DNA, the CDR3 is TGTGCCAGCGGTAGCGGGAGAAAAGAGACCCAGTACTTC. The chain couples TRBV9 to TRBJ2-5; 9 bases fit TRBD2. Looked up from germline, CDR1 is SGDLS and CDR2 is YYNGEE. There are 13 residues in the CDR3. Trimming removed 7 bases from V and 3 bases from J; junction bases left unmatched: 4.

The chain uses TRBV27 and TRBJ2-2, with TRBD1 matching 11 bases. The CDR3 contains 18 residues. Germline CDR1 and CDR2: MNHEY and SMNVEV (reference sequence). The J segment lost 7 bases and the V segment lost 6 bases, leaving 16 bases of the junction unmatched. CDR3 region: CASSPSAWDRGRGGELFF. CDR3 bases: TGTGCCAGCAGCCCTTCCGCCTGGGACAGGGGGAGAGGCGGGGAGCTGTTTTTT.

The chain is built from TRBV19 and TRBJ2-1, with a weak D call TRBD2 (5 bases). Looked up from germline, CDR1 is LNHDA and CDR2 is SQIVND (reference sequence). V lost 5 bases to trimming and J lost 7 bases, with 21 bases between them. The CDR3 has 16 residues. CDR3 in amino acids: CASSPRDRGVRNEQFF. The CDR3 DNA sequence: TGTGCCAGTAGTCCCCGGGATAGAGGTGTAAGGAATGAGCAGTTCTTC.

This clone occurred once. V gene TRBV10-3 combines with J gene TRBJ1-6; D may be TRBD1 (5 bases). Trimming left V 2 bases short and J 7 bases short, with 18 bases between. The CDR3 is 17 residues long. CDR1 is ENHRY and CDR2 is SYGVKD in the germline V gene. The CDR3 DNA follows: TGTGCCATCAGTGAGATGGCGGGCAGGGCGAACAATTCACCCCTCCACTTT. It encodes CAISEMAGRANNSPLHF.

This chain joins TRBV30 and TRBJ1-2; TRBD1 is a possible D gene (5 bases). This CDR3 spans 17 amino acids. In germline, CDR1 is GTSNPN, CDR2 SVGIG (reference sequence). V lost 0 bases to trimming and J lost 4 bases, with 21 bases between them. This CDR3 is CAWSVGDRDSPSYGYTF. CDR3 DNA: TGTGCCTGGAGTGTAGGGGACCGAGACTCTCCCAGCTATGGCTACACCTTC. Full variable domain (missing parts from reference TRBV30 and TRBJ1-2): SQTIHQWPATLVQPVGSPLSLECTVEGTSNPNLYWYRQAAGRGLQLLFYSVGIGQISSEVPQNLSASRPQDRQFILSSKKLLLSDSGFYLCAWSVGDRDSPSYGYTFGSGTRLTVV.

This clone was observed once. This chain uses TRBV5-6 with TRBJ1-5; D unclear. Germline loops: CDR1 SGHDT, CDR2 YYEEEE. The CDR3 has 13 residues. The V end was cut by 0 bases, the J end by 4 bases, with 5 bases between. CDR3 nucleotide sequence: TGTGCCAGCAGCTTGGGAGTAAATCAGCCCCAGCATTTT. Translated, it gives CASSLGVNQPQHF.